This T cell receptor beta chain derives from a study of early T cells in non-severe SARS-CoV-2 infection (dated by TCRdb to the early 2020s). Background for the entire study: Bulk RNA from unsorted whole blood was used for TCR sequencing, so alpha and beta chains could not be paired.

This was a case-control study nested in a cohort of healthcare workers in London, UK, who had nasopharyngeal swab PCR tests and blood samples taken every week. Healthcare workers were enrolled in the week of the UK lockdown, from 23 to 31 March 2020, and were followed every week for up to roughly 15 weeks. Trimming takes 0 bases from V and 5 bases from J, and the germline ends sit 13 bases apart. The CDR3 has 14 amino acids, counting the end cysteine and phenylalanine. This entry keeps only the CDR3 DNA: 42 bases, framed from base 1. The germline V gene encodes CDR1 SQVTM and CDR2 ANQGSEA. On this clonotype: Its antigen target is currently unknown. No base qualities exist here, and no much larger clone lies one base off it.

Receptor libraries were prepared by 5' RACE. Sequencing took place on a NextSeq 500. In the TCR library protocol, unique molecular identifiers were attached to individual cDNA molecules to correct for PCR bias and sequencing error. Both TCR alpha and beta chains were sequenced, and tight co-correlation was observed between alpha and beta sequence abundances in each sample. Processing in the source paper ran as follows. Decombinator V4 was used to annotate TCR sequences for V gene, J gene and CDR3. Expanded TCRs were defined as changing significantly between any two time points under a Poisson model with p below 0.0001. TCR abundances were normalised to the total number of TCRs sequenced per sample and were expressed as counts per million. TRAV1-2 paired with TRAJ12, TRAJ20 or TRAJ33 defined MAIT TCRs, while TRAV10 paired with TRAJ18 defined iNKT TCRs. VDJdb, accessed 1 November 2021, was searched for CMV, EBV and SARS-CoV-2 annotated TCRs, excluding TCRs annotated for multiple antigens. TCRdb itself trimmed the public reads at Q25 with fastp, ran MiXCR and retained productive beta chains. Every entry covers one CDR3 protein and lists the most common genes and DNA from its rows. The V and J calls come from TCRdb's annotation, not from the publication. The sample table lists about 110,000 distinct CDR3 sequences, roughly an eighth of them with a count of one. Together, the top ten hold 2.5% to 4% of the sample.

Study-wide findings and limitations: VDJdb matching was skewed toward anti-spike CD8 responses and likely underestimated virus-specific expansions by missing private and CD4 specificities.

This receptor was taken from an adult who was a healthcare worker with PCR-confirmed SARS-CoV-2 infection or an uninfected control (not recorded which). The chain couples TRBV29-1 to TRBJ2-5; the best D guess is TRBD2, with 6 bases matching. The specimen sequenced was whole blood. CDR3 region: CSVEDPGGTETQYF. The DNA is TGCAGCGTTGAAGATCCAGGAGGGACGGAGACCCAGTACTTC.